This is a list of T cell receptor beta chains from one sample in a study of blood T cell repertoires in COVID-19. Clones were read by immunoSEQ multiplex PCR, and TCRdb kept only the in-frame ones, dropping some. The table lists 65,000 to 85,000 clones, around 90% of them singletons, with over 2.5% in the top ten. Sequencing was done on a sample of peripheral blood. The source is a human donor in a cohort sampled during active COVID-19. The CDR3 runs from the conserved cysteine through the conserved F or W. Fields, in order: J gene, V gene, CDR3 protein.

TRBJ1-5 | TRBV5-8 | CASSRGGLSPQHF
TRBJ1-3 | TRBV6-6 | CASSARGKSGNTIYF
TRBJ1-2 | TRBV19 | CASSRLDSGNYGYTF
TRBJ2-7 | TRBV27 | CASRRTSGRSEQYF
TRBJ2-1 | TRBV7-9 | CASSLRLAAIHNEQFF
TRBJ1-2 | TRBV24-1 | CATSDSVGQFNYGYTF
TRBJ2-3 | TRBV19 | CASSMGTGLSTDTQYF
TRBJ2-5 | TRBV9 | CASSVGASPAPTTSGETQYF
TRBJ2-3 | TRBV10-3 | CAISGTSGTDTQYF
TRBJ2-1 | TRBV3-1/TRBV3-2 | CASSQVRVGSSYNEQFF
TRBJ2-5 | TRBV7-9 | CASSSLPGLAEETQYF
TRBJ2-5 | TRBV5-4 | CASSPQRGETQYF
TRBJ2-1 | TRBV30 | CAWSLAGAADEQFF
TRBJ2-7 | TRBV6-5 | CASSQGQGISYEQYF
TRBJ1-5 | TRBV6-5 | CASSYSADYSNQPQHF
TRBJ1-3 | TRBV19 | CASSPSAGNTIYF
TRBJ2-3 | TRBV30 | CAWTGALTDTQYF
TRBJ1-4 | TRBV5-1 | CASSTTTGGSEKLFF
TRBJ2-3 | TRBV7-9 | CASSFEVAGGSTDTQYF
TRBJ2-7 | TRBV5-1 | CASSPSSGTGVSYEQYF
TRBJ2-7 | TRBV9 | CASSVEEQPYYEQYF
TRBJ2-7 | TRBV5-5 | CASSFGTESYEQYF
TRBJ2-2 | TRBV9 | CASSPSGSTGELFF
TRBJ1-5 | TRBV30 | CAWRSGGTTYQPQHF
TRBJ2-7 | TRBV7-7 | CASSLGGPTGGRSYEQYF
TRBJ2-1 | TRBV9 | CASSVGGGGGYNEQFF
TRBJ2-1 | TRBV7-5 | CARGQQGASGSYNEQFF
TRBJ1-2 | TRBV19 | CASSIRDNLLFGYTF
TRBJ2-7 | TRBV5-6 | CASSPQGLSRDRSEQYF
TRBJ2-3 | TRBV11-2 | CASSLGRGLEGGTDTQYF
TRBJ2-6 | TRBV4-1 | CASSRGPGANVLTF